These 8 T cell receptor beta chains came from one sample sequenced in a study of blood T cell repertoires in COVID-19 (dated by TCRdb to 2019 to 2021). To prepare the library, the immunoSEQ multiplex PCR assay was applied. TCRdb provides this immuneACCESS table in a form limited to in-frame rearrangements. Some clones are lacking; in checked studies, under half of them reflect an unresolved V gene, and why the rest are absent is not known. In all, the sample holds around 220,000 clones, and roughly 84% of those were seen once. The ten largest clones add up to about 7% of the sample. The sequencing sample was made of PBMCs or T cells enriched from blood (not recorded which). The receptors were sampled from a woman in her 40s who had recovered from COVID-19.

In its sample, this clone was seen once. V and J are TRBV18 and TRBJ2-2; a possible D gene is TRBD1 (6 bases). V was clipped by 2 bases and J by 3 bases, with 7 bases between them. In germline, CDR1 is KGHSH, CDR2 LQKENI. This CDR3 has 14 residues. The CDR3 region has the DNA TGTGCCAGCTCACCAACAGGGTACACCGGGGAGCTGTTTTTT. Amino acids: CASSPTGYTGELFF.

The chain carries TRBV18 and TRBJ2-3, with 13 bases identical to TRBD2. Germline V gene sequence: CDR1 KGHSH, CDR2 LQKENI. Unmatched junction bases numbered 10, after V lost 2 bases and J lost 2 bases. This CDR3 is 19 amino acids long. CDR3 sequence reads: CASSPLLAGGSDDTDTQYF. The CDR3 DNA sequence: TGTGCCAGCTCACCATTACTAGCGGGAGGGTCCGACGACACAGATACGCAGTATTTT.

The chain's CDR3 is CASSRDSRETQYF. The CDR3, as DNA: TGTGCCAGCAGTCGGGACAGCCGAGAGACCCAGTACTTC. This rearrangement joins TRBV2 to TRBJ2-5; 7 bases line up with TRBD1. CDR3 length equals 13 residues. Germline trimming cut 5 bases from V and 4 bases from J; bases unmatched to any gene: 4. Germline loops: CDR1 SNHLY, CDR2 FYNNEI. Together with reference TRBV2 and TRBJ2-5, the CDR3 gives the full variable domain: EPEVTQTPSHQVTQMGQEVILRCVPISNHLYFYWYRQILGQKVEFLVSFYNNEISEKSEIFDDQFSVERPDGSNFTLKIRSTKLEDSAMYFCASSRDSRETQYFGPGTRLLVL.

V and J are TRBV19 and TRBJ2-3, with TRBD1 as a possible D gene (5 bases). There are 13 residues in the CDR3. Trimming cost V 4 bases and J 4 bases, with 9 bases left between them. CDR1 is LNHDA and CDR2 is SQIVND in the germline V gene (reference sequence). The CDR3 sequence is CASSTRQPDTQYF. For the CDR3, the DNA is TGTGCCAGTAGTACCAGACAGCCAGATACGCAGTATTTT.

CDR3 coding DNA: TGTGCCAGCAGTGAAGCGCGTCCGTACAATGAGCAGTTCTTC. It codes for CASSEARPYNEQFF. This chain joins TRBV6-1 and TRBJ2-1; no clear D. The germline V gene has CDR1 MNHNS and CDR2 SASEGT. Trimming shortened V by 0 bases and J by 4 bases, and 7 bases separated the two germline ends. The CDR3 is 14 amino acids.

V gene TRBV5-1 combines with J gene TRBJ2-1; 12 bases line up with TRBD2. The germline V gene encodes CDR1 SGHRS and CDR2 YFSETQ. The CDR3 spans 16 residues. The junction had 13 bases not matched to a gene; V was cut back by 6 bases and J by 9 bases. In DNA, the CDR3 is TGCGCCAGCATTAGGCTAGCGGGAGGGCCACTCTCTGAGCAGTTCTTC. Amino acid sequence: CASIRLAGGPLSEQFF.

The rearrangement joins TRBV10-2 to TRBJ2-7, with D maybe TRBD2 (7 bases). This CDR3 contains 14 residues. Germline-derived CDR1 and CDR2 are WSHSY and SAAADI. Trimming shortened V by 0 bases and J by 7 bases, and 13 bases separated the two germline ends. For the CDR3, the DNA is TGCGCCAGCAGTGAGTCGACGGGGGGCTGGGAGCAGTACTTC. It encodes CASSESTGGWEQYF.

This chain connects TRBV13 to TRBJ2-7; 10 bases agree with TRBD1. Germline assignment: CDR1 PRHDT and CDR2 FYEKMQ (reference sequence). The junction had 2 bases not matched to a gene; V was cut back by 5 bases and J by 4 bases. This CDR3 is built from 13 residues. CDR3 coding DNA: TGTGCCAGCAGCCCGGGACAGGGGTACGAGCAGTACTTC. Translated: CASSPGQGYEQYF.